These 9 T cell receptor beta chains share one sample of origin, sequenced in a study of PD-L1 blockade in urothelial cancer. Time point: pretreatment peripheral blood. Assay used: immunoSEQ multiplex PCR; TCRdb lists only in-frame clones, some missing. The sample consists of about 45,000 clones, 70% to 90% of them appearing once. This specimen consisted of PBMCs, obtained around atezolizumab (anti-PD-L1) treatment. These receptors all come from a donor at least 40 years old with urothelial cancer.

The V call is TRBV5-1, the J call TRBJ1-2, with D perhaps TRBD1 (5 bases). Germline values: CDR1 SGHRS, CDR2 YFSETQ. The CDR3 has 14 residues. V lost 0 bases to trimming and J lost 5 bases, with 11 bases between them. Written as DNA, the CDR3 is TGCGCCAGCAGCTTGGTGGCAGGGCGGTATGGCTACACCTTC. As protein: CASSLVAGRYGYTF.

The V and J genes are TRBV9 and TRBJ2-2; D possibly corresponds to TRBD1 (5 bases). This CDR3 has 16 residues. V was clipped by 4 bases and J by 4 bases, with 17 bases between them. Germline assignment: CDR1 SGDLS and CDR2 YYNGEE. CDR3 region: CASSPTGAPGTGELFF. The CDR3 DNA sequence: TGTGCCAGCAGCCCGACTGGGGCCCCGGGCACCGGGGAGCTGTTTTTT.

The V gene is TRBV15, the J gene TRBJ2-1, with D possibly TRBD1 on 6 matching bases. The V end lost 0 bases, the J end lost 3 bases, and 9 bases lay between the germline ends. This CDR3 is 15 amino acids long. Germline CDR1 LNHNV, CDR2 YYDKDF (reference sequence). Written as DNA, the CDR3 is TGTGCCACCAGCAGAGATTGGGGACACTACAATGAGCAGTTCTTC. This gives the protein CATSRDWGHYNEQFF.

Turning to this clone: Sequence at one end of the junction differs from germline and may be a read error. This chain uses TRBV4-3 with TRBJ2-7, with 9 bases fitting TRBD2. The CDR3 consists of 12 residues. Germline CDR1 is LGHNA and CDR2 is YSLEER. The CDR3 region has the DNA TGCGCCAGCAGCCAAGATCGGGCTAGCGGGAACTTC. This codes for CASSQDRASGNF.

The chain recombines TRBV19 with TRBJ2-3, with D unresolved. Germline CDR1 and CDR2: LNHDA and SQIVND (reference sequence). The CDR3 is 11 residues long. Trimming shortened V by 6 bases and J by 5 bases, and 6 bases separated the two germline ends. CDR3 loop: CASRRKDTQYF. CDR3 DNA: TGTGCCAGTAGGCGGAAAGATACGCAGTATTTT.

V and J are TRBV7-2 and TRBJ2-5; TRBD1 agrees at 8 bases. CDR3 length: 14 residues. Germline trimming cut 5 bases from V and 7 bases from J; bases unmatched to any gene: 9. The germline CDR1 and CDR2 sequences are SGHTA and FQGNSA. CDR3 residues: CASSAGQGARTQYF. The DNA of the CDR3 is TGTGCCAGCAGCGCCGGTCAGGGGGCGAGGACCCAGTACTTC.

This clone has just one count. The rearrangement uses TRBV27 and TRBJ2-1; tentative D call: TRBD1 (6 bases). CDR3 length equals 15 residues. Trimming stripped 4 bases from V and 2 bases from J, with 12 bases between. Germline V gene sequence: CDR1 MNHEY, CDR2 SMNVEV (reference sequence). CDR3 bases: TGTGCCAGCAGTTCCGGGACACCCCCCTACAATGAGCAGTTCTTC. It specifies CASSSGTPPYNEQFF.

In its sample, this clone was seen once. This chain joins TRBV6-6 and TRBJ1-3; 9 nucleotides line up with TRBD1. CDR3 length: 15 amino acids. In germline, CDR1 is MNHNY, CDR2 SVGAGI (reference sequence). J lost 2 bases, V lost 6 bases, and 5 bases had no gene match. The CDR3 sequence is CASSTTGGAGNTIYF. Here the CDR3 DNA reads TGTGCCAGCAGCACAACAGGGGGCGCTGGAAACACCATATATTTT.

This chain links TRBV11-2 with TRBJ2-5, with 9 bases lining up with TRBD1. With V trimmed by 3 bases and J by 2 bases, 1 base remained unmatched. CDR3 length: 14 amino acids. CDR1 SGHAT and CDR2 FQNNGV come from the germline V gene. CDR3 amino acids: CASSLGQGQETQYF. CDR3 in DNA: TGTGCCAGCAGCTTGGGACAGGGTCAAGAGACCCAGTACTTC.